This record looks at one T cell receptor (beta chain) sequence and its context. The method was immunoSEQ multiplex PCR; TCRdb's version includes in-frame clones alone and lacks a portion of them. The sample lists about 60,000 clones; about 93% were seen once. The record originates from a study of human versus mouse CDR3 diversity and MHC coevolution. The CDR3 is 14 amino acids. Trimming removed 1 base from V and 4 bases from J; junction bases left unmatched: 5. The V gene's germline CDR1 is SGHNT and CDR2 YYREEE (reference sequence). Sequenced material: naive CD4+ T cells from blood. Subset of the sample: CD45RO-negative CD62L-positive naive CD4 T cells. This receptor was taken from a person aged 55 to 70 in good health. This chain links TRBV5-4 with TRBJ2-7, with 7 positions matching TRBD2. The CDR3 sequence is CASSLNQGGYEQYF. Written as DNA, the CDR3 is TGTGCCAGCAGCTTGAATCAGGGAGGGTACGAGCAGTACTTC.